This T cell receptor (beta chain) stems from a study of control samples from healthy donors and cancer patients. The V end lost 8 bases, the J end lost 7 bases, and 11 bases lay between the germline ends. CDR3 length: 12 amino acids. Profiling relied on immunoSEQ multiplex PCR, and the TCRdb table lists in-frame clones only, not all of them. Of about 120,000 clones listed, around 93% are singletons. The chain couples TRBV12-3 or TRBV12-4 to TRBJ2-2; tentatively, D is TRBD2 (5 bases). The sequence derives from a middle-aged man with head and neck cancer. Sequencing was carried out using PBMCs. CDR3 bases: TGTGCCAGCGGACTTCCCTACGGGGAGCTGTTTTTT. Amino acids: CASGLPYGELFF.